This note documents a single T cell receptor (beta chain) sequence. The antigen is not known. This record comes from a study of cytomegalovirus exposure and HLA in healthy donors. While the first cohort had fewer than 850 subjects, the donors belonged to the separate validation cohort of roughly 120 subjects. The germline V gene encodes CDR1 SGHRS and CDR2 YFSETQ. This CDR3 contains 16 residues. The J segment lost 4 bases and the V segment lost 4 bases, leaving 10 bases of the junction unmatched. Some clones are missing from TCRdb's copy, which holds only in-frame ones; the method was immunoSEQ multiplex PCR. Of fewer than 70,000 clones detected, about 96% appear once; the ten largest clones hold just over 0.9%. The study, taken as a whole, reports: Many donors carried some public TCRs, although rarity characterized most TCR sequences. Both high specificity and high sensitivity reportedly marked the classifier's diagnosis of cytomegalovirus status. The study recorded 150 to 200 TCR beta chains that were cytomegalovirus-associated.

The chain is built from TRBV5-1 and TRBJ1-3; 8 bases fit TRBD1. The origin of this receptor is a man aged 18 to 30 in good health and CMV-seronegative. The sequenced sample consisted of PBMCs. CDR3 sequence: CASSPQGAHSGNTIYF. CDR3 nucleotides: TGCGCCAGCAGCCCTCAGGGGGCTCATTCCGGAAACACCATATATTTT.